The 16 T cell receptor beta chains in this list originate from one sample, sequenced in a study of post-analysis software for immune sequencing data. Overall study findings and caveats: TRBV5-6, TRBV5-1 and TRBV20-1 were among five TRBV segments more frequent in patients than controls.

Tagging with unique molecular identifiers was a feature of the TCR beta cDNA libraries. TCRdb re-called the PCR reads through MiXCR, storing one row per CDR3 protein. Among approximately 630,000 distinct CDR3 sequences listed, roughly three fifths were seen once. The antigens for these receptors are not known. The sequenced sample consisted of blood. These receptors were obtained from a girl aged 2-10 years with multiple sclerosis.

V usage is TRBV20-1 and J usage is TRBJ2-1; tentatively, D is TRBD2 (5 bases). The germline CDR1 and CDR2 sequences are DFQATT and SNEGSKA (reference sequence). Deletions cut 6 bases from V and 4 bases from J, with 13 bases between. This CDR3 contains 13 residues. The CDR3 region is CSAEDSAYNEQFF. The CDR3 DNA is TGCAGTGCAGAGGACTCGGCATACAATGAGCAGTTCTTC.

This clonotype was detected only once. The chain couples TRBV6-2 or TRBV6-3 to TRBJ2-5; D is ambiguous. The CDR3 totals 15 residues. With 2 bases removed from V and 5 bases from J, the gap between germline ends came to 15 bases. Germline CDR1 reads MNHEY; CDR2 reads SVGEGT. The CDR3 reads CASSYEYGDLETQYF. CDR3 nucleotides: TGTGCCAGCAGTTACGAGTACGGCGACCTGGAGACCCAGTACTTC.

This clonotype was seen more than once but under ten times. The genes are TRBV10-2 and TRBJ2-3, with TRBD2 identical over 11 bases. CDR1 WSHSY and CDR2 SAAADI come from the germline V gene. The junction had 10 bases not matched to a gene; V was cut back by 8 bases and J by 6 bases. This CDR3 comprises 15 residues. In DNA, the CDR3 is TGCGCCAGCGCGACTAGCGGGGCTTTAGGGGATACGCAGTATTTT. Its protein product is CASATSGALGDTQYF.

This chain joins TRBV7-9 and TRBJ2-1; D may match TRBD1 or TRBD2 (5 bases each). The CDR3 extends over 16 amino acids. The V gene lost 4 bases and the J gene lost 8 bases, with 21 bases spanning the gap. Germline CDR1 reads SEHNR; CDR2 reads FQNEAQ (reference sequence). This chain's CDR3 is CASSSRGFPGSHEQFF. The DNA for the CDR3 is TGTGCCAGCAGCTCGAGGGGTTTTCCAGGGTCCCATGAGCAGTTCTTC.

V is TRBV20-1 and J is TRBJ2-3, with TRBD2 matching 11 bases. Germline trimming cut 3 bases from V and 2 bases from J; bases unmatched to any gene: 4. CDR1 is DFQATT and CDR2 is SNEGSKA in the germline V gene (reference sequence). This CDR3 has 15 residues. In DNA, the CDR3 is TGCAGTGCTAGGGGACTAGCGGAGATCACAGATACGCAGTATTTT. Translating it yields CSARGLAEITDTQYF.

Only a few counts were recorded for this clonotype. The rearrangement joins TRBV5-5 to TRBJ2-1, with D perhaps TRBD2 (6 bases). Trimming cost V 4 bases and J 8 bases, with 13 bases left between them. The CDR3 sequence is 13 residues long. Germline V CDR1 and CDR2: SGHKS, YYEKEE (reference sequence). The chain's CDR3 is CASSPVGGDEQFF. The CDR3, as DNA: TGTGCCAGCAGCCCGGTGGGAGGTGATGAGCAGTTCTTC. The full variable domain, in which reference TRBV5-5 and TRBJ2-1 provide the parts outside the CDR3, is DAGVTQSPTHLIKTRGQQVTLRCSPISGHKSVSWYQQVLGQGPQFIFQYYEKEERGRGNFPDRFSARQFPNYSSELNVNALLLGDSALYLCASSPVGGDEQFFGPGTRLTVL.

A few counts support this clonotype. V is TRBV4-2 and J is TRBJ2-4; 9 positions match TRBD1. Germline-derived CDR1 and CDR2 are LGHNA and YNFKEQ. The CDR3 contains 14 residues. J was trimmed by 8 bases and V by 4 bases; bases with no gene match: 6. The CDR3 here is CASSLDRGSDIQYF. The CDR3 DNA reads as TGTGCCAGCAGCCTCGACAGGGGGAGTGACATTCAGTACTTC.

This chain connects TRBV5-1 to TRBJ2-3, with D maybe TRBD1 (6 bases). CDR1 is SGHRS and CDR2 is YFSETQ in the germline V gene. The V end lost 7 bases, the J end lost 11 bases, and 20 bases lay between the germline ends. The CDR3 has 13 amino acids. The CDR3 nucleotides are TGCGCCAGCGAGAGTCCGGGACACCCAAGGCAGTATTTT. Amino acids: CASESPGHPRQYF.

The chain combines TRBV10-3 with TRBJ2-7; 10 positions match TRBD2. Germline assignment: CDR1 ENHRY and CDR2 SYGVKD. Trimming removed 6 bases from V and 5 bases from J; junction bases left unmatched: 7. This CDR3 is 14 amino acids long. CDR3 bases: TGTGCCATCAGGACGAGCGGGAGGGAAAACGAGCAGTACTTC. Residues: CAIRTSGRENEQYF.

This chain links TRBV12-3 or TRBV12-4 with TRBJ2-1; 7 positions agree with TRBD1. This CDR3 region has 14 residues. Losses at the gene ends were 6 bases for V and 7 bases for J; bases not matched to a gene: 9. DNA for the CDR3: TGTGCCAGCAGCCTCCAGGGACAGATAAATGAGCAGTTCTTC. It yields the protein CASSLQGQINEQFF.

In regard to this clonotype: The junction departs from the called germline gene at one end, perhaps through a read error. The chain couples TRBV10-1 to TRBJ2-3; no clear D gene. The CDR3 covers 16 residues. CDR1 and CDR2 (germline): WNHNN, SYGVQD (reference sequence). The CDR3 DNA reads TGCGCCAGCGGAGACTCGCGTCAAGGAAGCACCGATACGCAGTATTTT. Translation: CASGDSRQGSTDTQYF.

CDR3 DNA sequence: TGCAGCGTTGAAGATCGTACCAGGGGAAAAAACATTCAGTACTTC. Amino acids: CSVEDRTRGKNIQYF. The chain joins TRBV29-1 to TRBJ2-4, with D perhaps TRBD1 (6 bases). Trimming took 0 bases from V and 4 from J, leaving 13 bases between them. Germline V lookup: CDR1 SQVTM, CDR2 ANQGSEA. The CDR3 totals 15 residues.

The chain employs TRBV29-1 and TRBJ2-5; tentatively, D is TRBD1 (5 bases). This CDR3 region has 14 residues. The V gene lost 2 bases and the J gene lost 5 bases, with 15 bases spanning the gap. The germline V gene encodes CDR1 SQVTM and CDR2 ANQGSEA. The CDR3 protein is CSVERSWGRETQYF. Here the CDR3 DNA reads TGCAGCGTTGAAAGGTCTTGGGGCAGGGAGACCCAGTACTTC.

The genes are TRBV29-1 and TRBJ2-1; tentatively, D is TRBD2 (5 bases). CDR1 and CDR2 from the germline V gene are SQVTM and ANQGSEA. The V and J ends lost 4 bases and 2 bases respectively, with 12 bases between them. This CDR3 spans 14 amino acids. CDR3 sequence reads: CSVAQRQAYNEQFF. Written as DNA, the CDR3 is TGCAGCGTTGCCCAGCGGCAAGCCTACAATGAGCAGTTCTTC.

The V call is TRBV7-6, the J call TRBJ1-1; a weak D match, TRBD1 (5 bases). Trimming took off 1 base at V and 6 bases at J, with 18 bases between the two ends. The germline V gene has CDR1 SGHVS and CDR2 FNYEAQ. The CDR3 has 16 amino acids. This CDR3 reads CASSLGPGRIVPEAFF. The CDR3 DNA is TGTGCCAGCAGCTTAGGCCCAGGGCGGATAGTCCCTGAAGCTTTCTTT.

The chain has TRBV11-2 and TRBJ1-5; D gene ambiguous. This CDR3 has 15 amino acids. Germline assignment: CDR1 SGHAT and CDR2 FQNNGV. The germline V and J ends were trimmed by 0 bases and 0 bases, with 6 bases remaining between them. CDR3 DNA: TGTGCCAGCAGCTTAGAATGGAGTAGCAATCAGCCCCAGCATTTT. It codes for CASSLEWSSNQPQHF. The full variable domain, completed using reference TRBV11-2 and TRBJ1-5, is EAGVAQSPRYKIIEKRQSVAFWCNPISGHATLYWYQQILGQGPKLLIQFQNNGVVDDSQLPKDRFSAERLKGVDSTLKIQPAKLEDSAVYLCASSLEWSSNQPQHFGDGTRLSIL.